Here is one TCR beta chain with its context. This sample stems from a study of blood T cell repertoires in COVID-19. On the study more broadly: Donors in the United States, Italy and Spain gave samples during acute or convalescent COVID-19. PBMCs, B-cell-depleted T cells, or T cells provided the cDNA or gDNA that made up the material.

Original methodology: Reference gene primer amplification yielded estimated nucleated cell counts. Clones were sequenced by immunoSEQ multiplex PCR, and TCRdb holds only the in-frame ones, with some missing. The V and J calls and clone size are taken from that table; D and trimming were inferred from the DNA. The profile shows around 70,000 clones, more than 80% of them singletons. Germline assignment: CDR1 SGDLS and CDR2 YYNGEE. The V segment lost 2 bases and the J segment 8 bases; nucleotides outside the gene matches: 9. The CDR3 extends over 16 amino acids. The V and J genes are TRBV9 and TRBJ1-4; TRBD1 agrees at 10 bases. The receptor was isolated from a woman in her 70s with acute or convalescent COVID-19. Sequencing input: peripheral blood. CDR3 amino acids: CASSVGRDRGREKLFF. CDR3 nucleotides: TGTGCCAGCAGCGTGGGCCGGGACAGGGGACGAGAAAAACTGTTTTTT.